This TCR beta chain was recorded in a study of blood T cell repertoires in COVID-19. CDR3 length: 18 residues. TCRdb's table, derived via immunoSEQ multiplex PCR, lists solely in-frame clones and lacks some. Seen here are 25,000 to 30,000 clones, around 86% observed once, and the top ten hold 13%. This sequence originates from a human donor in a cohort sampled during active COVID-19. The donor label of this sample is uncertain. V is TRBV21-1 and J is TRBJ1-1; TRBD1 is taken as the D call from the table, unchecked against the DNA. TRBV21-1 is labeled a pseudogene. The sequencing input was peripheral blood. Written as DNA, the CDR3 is TGTGCCAGCAGCGCCCAAATACGACAGGGGCAAGGGGACACTGAAGCTTTCTTT. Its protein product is CASSAQIRQGQGDTEAFF.